The 21 T cell receptor beta chains below were found in one sample sequenced in a study of OX40 agonist ivuxolimab in advanced cancers. Produced via immunoSEQ multiplex PCR; TCRdb's table is partial and in-frame only. Altogether 40,000 to 45,000 clones are present, roughly 90% being singletons, with the ten largest covering roughly 12%. Source: CD4+ or CD8+ T cells sorted from blood, taken in a trial of the OX40 agonist ivuxolimab. All receptors come from an adult with an advanced solid tumor such as melanoma, head and neck, liver or kidney cancer.

The genes are TRBV11-1 and TRBJ2-2; D call uncertain. This CDR3 contains 17 residues. Germline V gene data show CDR1 as SGHAT and CDR2 as FQDESV (reference sequence). The V end lost 3 bases, the J end lost 3 bases, and 17 bases lay between the germline ends. The CDR3 here is CASSLGVAQVDTGELFF. Written as DNA, the CDR3 is TGTGCCAGCAGCTTGGGCGTGGCTCAGGTGGACACCGGGGAGCTGTTTTTT. Using reference TRBV11-1 and TRBJ2-2 for the parts outside the CDR3, the full variable domain is EAEVAQSPRYKITEKSQAVAFWCDPISGHATLYWYRQILGQGPELLVQFQDESVVDDSQLPKDRFSAERLKGVDSTLKIQPAELGDSAMYLCASSLGVAQVDTGELFFGEGSRLTVL.

The gene calls are TRBV5-6 and TRBJ1-1, with a possible D match to TRBD1 (5 bases). The CDR3 extends over 12 amino acids. The germline V gene has CDR1 SGHDT and CDR2 YYEEEE. V shed 3 bases and J shed 5 bases, with 8 bases lying between them. The CDR3 nucleotides read TGTGCCAGCAGCTACGCAGGGACTGAAGCTTTCTTT. Translated: CASSYAGTEAFF.

The chain combines TRBV2 with TRBJ1-1, with 10 bases that match TRBD1. Germline lookup yields CDR1 SNHLY and CDR2 FYNNEI. V shed 6 bases, J shed 8 bases, and the junction held 27 bases outside the gene matches. The CDR3 has 20 amino acids. CDR3: CASRETGTGAFVPGGGEAFF. DNA of the CDR3: TGTGCCAGCAGGGAAACCGGGACAGGGGCTTTCGTCCCCGGCGGGGGAGAAGCTTTCTTT.

This clone was recorded only once. The chain uses TRBV7-6 and TRBJ2-7, with 7 bases fitting TRBD1. The CDR3 runs to 15 residues. Germline assignment: CDR1 SGHVS and CDR2 FNYEAQ. V dropped 5 bases and J dropped 5; count of bases not matched to a gene: 12. CDR3 in DNA: TGTGCCAGCAGCAGGGAGACAGGGCCTCGGGACGAGCAGTACTTC. As protein: CASSRETGPRDEQYF.

The CDR3 bases are TGTGCCACTACTTTGGGGGGACTAGCGGGAGGCAATGAGCAGTTCTTC. Translated: CATTLGGLAGGNEQFF. The chain recombines TRBV19 with TRBJ2-1, with TRBD2 matching 15 bases. The germline V gene has CDR1 LNHDA and CDR2 SQIVND (reference sequence). The trim removed 10 bases at V and 6 bases at J, leaving 10 bases unmatched. CDR3 length equals 16 residues.

V and J are TRBV9 and TRBJ1-2; D is uncertain. Germline lookup yields CDR1 SGDLS and CDR2 YYNGEE. Trimming pared 4 bases from V and 7 bases from J, leaving 14 bases between. This CDR3 has 13 amino acids. The CDR3 DNA is TGTGCCAGCAGCCCGGCTGCTTCTCTTGGCTACACCTTC. Translated: CASSPAASLGYTF.

V usage is TRBV6-5 and J usage is TRBJ1-2; 8 nucleotides line up with TRBD1. The CDR3 sequence is 16 residues long. The V and J ends lost 2 bases and 8 bases, in that order; junction bases with no gene match: 13. The germline V gene encodes CDR1 MNHEY and CDR2 SVGAGI. The CDR3 loop reads CASSYMDRVSLEGYTF. DNA for the CDR3: TGTGCCAGCAGTTACATGGACAGGGTATCATTGGAGGGCTACACCTTC.

This chain connects TRBV6-6 to TRBJ2-1, with D unresolved. The V gene lost 2 bases and the J gene lost 2 bases, with 4 bases spanning the gap. Germline lookup yields CDR1 MNHNY and CDR2 SVGAGI (reference sequence). This CDR3 region has 13 residues. CDR3 sequence reads: CASSYRAYNEQFF. The CDR3 DNA reads TGTGCCAGCAGTTACAGGGCCTACAATGAGCAGTTCTTC.

The chain combines TRBV7-8 with TRBJ1-5; D is possibly TRBD1 (5 bases). Per germline, CDR1 SGHVS and CDR2 FQNEAQ. Trimming stripped 5 bases from V and 7 bases from J, with 24 bases between. The CDR3 spans 17 residues. The CDR3 loop is CASSLGDRGHLYQPQHF. The CDR3 coding sequence is TGTGCCAGCAGCCTAGGGGATCGGGGCCATCTTTACCAGCCCCAGCATTTT. Complete variable domain (other parts from reference TRBV7-8 and TRBJ1-5): GAGVSQSPRYKVAKRGQDVALRCDPISGHVSLFWYQQALGQGPEFLTYFQNEAQLDKSGLPSDRFFAERPEGSVSTLKIQRTQQEDSAVYLCASSLGDRGHLYQPQHFGDGTRLSIL.

The chain links TRBV1 to TRBJ2-4; the table gives TRBD2 as D, unverified against the DNA. TRBV1 is a known pseudogene. The CDR3 spans 20 residues. The CDR3 reads CTSSHDSRGLAGERENIQYF. CDR3 sequence (DNA): TGCACCAGCAGCCATGACTCCCGGGGGCTAGCGGGGGAACGAGAAAACATTCAGTACTTC.

The CDR3: CASRAVKGGRVNEQFF. The DNA for the CDR3 is TGTGCCAGCAGGGCCGTAAAGGGGGGTAGAGTCAATGAGCAGTTCTTC. The V and J genes are TRBV7-9 and TRBJ2-1; tentatively, D is TRBD1 or TRBD2 (6 bases each). Trimming removed 6 bases at V and 6 bases at J, with 21 bases between. This CDR3 is built from 16 residues. Germline lookup yields CDR1 SEHNR and CDR2 FQNEAQ (reference sequence).

The V call is TRBV10-1, the J call TRBJ2-7; TRBD2 matches at 7 bases. The germline V gene has CDR1 WNHNN and CDR2 SYGVQD (reference sequence). The trim removed 3 bases at V and 4 bases at J, leaving 12 bases unmatched. CDR3 length: 16 residues. Written as DNA, the CDR3 is TGCGCCAGCAGTGACCCTTCCGCGCGGGAGACATACGAGCAGTACTTC. Translating it yields CASSDPSARETYEQYF.

CDR3 nucleotides: TGTGCCAGCAGTTACTCTCTAGCGGGGCGCACAGATACGCAGTATTTT. Its translation is CASSYSLAGRTDTQYF. V usage is TRBV6-5 and J usage is TRBJ2-3; 9 bases match TRBD2. This CDR3 region has 16 residues. In germline, CDR1 is MNHEY, CDR2 SVGAGI. Losses at the gene ends were 0 bases for V and 1 base for J; bases not matched to a gene: 2.

The genes are TRBV2 and TRBJ2-1; 12 nucleotides agree with TRBD2. Germline loops: CDR1 SNHLY, CDR2 FYNNEI. The CDR3 consists of 18 residues. V gave up 10 bases and J gave up 3 bases; unmatched junction bases: 16. Here the CDR3 reads CATLSLASGGAIYNEQFF. The CDR3 DNA follows: TGTGCCACCCTGAGTTTGGCTAGCGGGGGGGCAATCTACAATGAGCAGTTCTTC. Filled out from reference TRBV2 and TRBJ2-1, the complete variable domain reads EPEVTQTPSHQVTQMGQEVILRCVPISNHLYFYWYRQILGQKVEFLVSFYNNEISEKSEIFDDQFSVERPDGSNFTLKIRSTKLEDSAMYFCATLSLASGGAIYNEQFFGPGTRLTVL.

The chain is built from TRBV5-1 and TRBJ2-1; TRBD2 matches at 12 bases. Germline CDR1 and CDR2: SGHRS and YFSETQ. This CDR3 contains 18 residues. The V and J ends lost 4 bases and 4 bases, in that order; junction bases with no gene match: 12. CDR3 amino acids: CASSGPGDGLAGYNEQFF. The CDR3 DNA sequence: TGCGCCAGCAGCGGGCCGGGGGATGGACTAGCGGGGTACAATGAGCAGTTCTTC.

This chain uses TRBV28 with TRBJ2-3; D is perhaps TRBD1 or TRBD2 (5 bases each). The CDR3 is made up of 16 amino acids. Deletions cut 2 bases from V and 5 bases from J, with 17 bases between. Germline V gene lookup returns CDR1 MDHEN and CDR2 SYDVKM. The CDR3 reads CASSLTPGTPGDTQYF. CDR3 coding DNA: TGTGCCAGCAGTTTAACCCCGGGGACCCCCGGAGATACGCAGTATTTT.

This clone came up a few times. V gene TRBV4-1 combines with J gene TRBJ1-1; 7 positions agree with TRBD1. The J segment lost 6 bases and the V segment lost 3 bases, leaving 1 base of the junction unmatched. Per germline, CDR1 MGHRA and CDR2 YSYEKL. CDR3 length: 12 amino acids. The CDR3 is CASSQDRSEAFF. In DNA form, the CDR3 reads TGCGCCAGCAGCCAGGACAGGTCTGAAGCTTTCTTT.

The J gene is TRBJ1-3, the V gene TRBV13; a weak D match, TRBD1 (6 bases). The length of the CDR3 is 14 residues. The germline V gene has CDR1 PRHDT and CDR2 FYEKMQ (reference sequence). Trimming stripped 5 bases from V and 3 bases from J, with 11 bases between. DNA of the CDR3: TGTGCCAGCAGCCTTAGAGGGGGTGGAAACACCATATATTTT. Its protein is CASSLRGGGNTIYF.

There are a few counts of this clone. This chain's CDR3 is CASSYGDSPLHF. The CDR3 coding sequence is TGTGCCAGCAGTTACGGGGATTCACCCCTCCACTTT. V gene TRBV6-5 combines with J gene TRBJ1-6; D remains unclear. This CDR3 is built from 12 residues. Germline lookup yields CDR1 MNHEY and CDR2 SVGAGI. Between the trimmed V and J ends, which lost 2 bases and 8 bases, there was a span of 4 bases.

The chain links TRBV27 to TRBJ2-1; maybe TRBD2 (6 bases). The CDR3 is made up of 12 amino acids. The V gene lost 5 bases and the J gene lost 10 bases, with 12 bases spanning the gap. From germline, CDR1 is MNHEY and CDR2 SMNVEV (reference sequence). CDR3 loop: CASSPGRGEQFF. CDR3 nucleotide sequence: TGTGCCAGCAGTCCCGGACGGGGGGAGCAGTTCTTC.

This sequence joins TRBV13 and TRBJ1-1; no clear D. Trimming cost V 5 bases and J 3 bases, with 13 bases left between them. Germline V gene data show CDR1 as PRHDT and CDR2 as FYEKMQ (reference sequence). This CDR3 comprises 14 residues. DNA of the CDR3: TGTGCCAGCAGCCCAGGAGGGAGGGACACTGAAGCTTTCTTT. Protein: CASSPGGRDTEAFF.